The 21 T cell receptor beta chains listed next were all sequenced from one sample in a study of blood T cell repertoires in COVID-19. The protocol was immunoSEQ multiplex PCR, while the TCRdb copy is restricted to in-frame clones and leaves out a portion. Seen here are fewer than 80,000 clones, 79% observed once, and the top ten hold 5.4%. The sequencing sample was made of peripheral blood. Every receptor here comes from an elderly woman with active or convalescent COVID-19.

The rearrangement uses TRBV4-3 and TRBJ2-1; D unclear. The germline V and J ends were trimmed by 1 base and 5 bases, with 12 bases remaining between them. Germline loops: CDR1 LGHNA, CDR2 YSLEER. This CDR3 spans 15 amino acids. The CDR3: CASSQVAPPNNEQFF. CDR3 bases: TGCGCCAGCAGCCAAGTTGCGCCCCCGAACAATGAGCAGTTCTTC.

The V gene is TRBV9, the J gene TRBJ2-3; 8 bases agree with TRBD2. Germline V gene data show CDR1 as SGDLS and CDR2 as YYNGEE. Trimming took 0 bases from V and 2 from J; bases not matched to a gene: 11. This CDR3 region has 18 residues. The CDR3 DNA follows: TGTGCCAGCAGCGTAGAGGCGGGGGGCAGCTCCCTCACAGATACGCAGTATTTT. The encoded protein is CASSVEAGGSSLTDTQYF.

V is TRBV14 and J is TRBJ2-1; 11 positions agree with TRBD2. Per germline, CDR1 SGHDN and CDR2 FVKESK. This CDR3 is built from 15 residues. V shed 5 bases and J 8 bases; nucleotides not matched to a gene: 8. The CDR3: CASSDPGLAVHEQFF. CDR3 bases: TGTGCCAGCAGCGACCCGGGACTAGCGGTTCATGAGCAGTTCTTC.

This chain connects TRBV7-2 to TRBJ2-5; possible D gene TRBD1, 6 bases. The V gene's germline CDR1 is SGHTA and CDR2 FQGNSA. V dropped 0 bases and J dropped 5 bases, with 13 bases sitting between them. This CDR3 comprises 15 residues. In DNA, the CDR3 is TGTGCCAGCAGCTTAGCCCGTGGGCAGGGGGAGACCCAGTACTTC. This encodes CASSLARGQGETQYF.

This chain links TRBV30 with TRBJ2-5, with a weak D call TRBD1 (6 bases). The V gene's germline CDR1 is GTSNPN and CDR2 SVGIG (reference sequence). Trimming pared 2 bases from V and 1 base from J, leaving 17 bases between. The CDR3 is 16 residues long. CDR3 nucleotides: TGTGCCTGGAGTATTGGGGACGGGACATTCCAAGAGACCCAGTACTTC. Protein: CAWSIGDGTFQETQYF.

The chain has TRBV11-2 and TRBJ2-7; perhaps TRBD1 as D (5 bases). Germline V CDR1 and CDR2: SGHAT, FQNNGV. CDR3 size: 12 residues. V gave up 3 bases and J gave up 4 bases, with 7 bases separating them. The CDR3 here is CASSFQGYEQYF. The CDR3 nucleotides read TGTGCCAGCAGCTTTCAGGGTTACGAGCAGTACTTC.

The chain combines TRBV28 with TRBJ1-2, with D perhaps matching TRBD1 (6 bases). Germline loops: CDR1 MDHEN, CDR2 SYDVKM. The germline V and J ends were trimmed by 4 bases and 2 bases, with 14 bases remaining between them. The CDR3 length is 15 residues. This chain's CDR3 is CASSYDRLRNYGYTF. Written as DNA, the CDR3 is TGTGCCAGCAGTTACGACAGGTTGCGAAACTATGGCTACACCTTC.

This clone was detected a few times. The CDR3 loop reads CAWSRTGGAKTQYF. The CDR3 nucleotides read TGTGCCTGGAGTAGGACAGGGGGCGCGAAGACCCAGTACTTC. The chain carries TRBV30 and TRBJ2-5; 11 nucleotides line up with TRBD1. CDR3 length equals 14 residues. Germline CDR1 GTSNPN, CDR2 SVGIG (reference sequence). V shed 2 bases and J 6 bases; nucleotides not matched to a gene: 5. Complete variable domain (other parts from reference TRBV30 and TRBJ2-5): SQTIHQWPATLVQPVGSPLSLECTVEGTSNPNLYWYRQAAGRGLQLLFYSVGIGQISSEVPQNLSASRPQDRQFILSSKKLLLSDSGFYLCAWSRTGGAKTQYFGPGTRLLVL.

The J gene is TRBJ2-7, the V gene TRBV18; D may be TRBD1 (6 bases). This CDR3 region has 17 residues. Germline-derived CDR1 and CDR2 are KGHSH and LQKENI. V gave up 5 bases and J gave up 7 bases, with 27 bases separating them. Here the CDR3 reads CASSKEHGAERQGEQYF. CDR3 DNA sequence: TGTGCCAGCTCAAAGGAACATGGGGCAGAAAGGCAGGGGGAGCAGTACTTC.

The chain couples TRBV4-2 to TRBJ2-3, with 12 bases aligning to TRBD2. CDR3 length: 16 amino acids. The junction had 7 bases not matched to a gene; V was cut back by 4 bases and J by 5 bases. The germline V gene encodes CDR1 LGHNA and CDR2 YNFKEQ. The chain's CDR3 is CASSRRLAGEGDTQYF. The CDR3 DNA reads TGTGCCAGCAGCCGACGACTAGCGGGGGAGGGAGATACGCAGTATTTT.

V usage is TRBV4-3 and J usage is TRBJ2-3; TRBD2 is a possible D gene (6 bases). Between the trimmed V and J ends, which lost 1 base and 0 bases, there was a span of 11 bases. The CDR3 is 16 amino acids. CDR1 and CDR2 from the germline V gene are LGHNA and YSLEER. CDR3 in DNA: TGCGCCAGCAGCCAAGGGGCGGGGCTCAGCACAGATACGCAGTATTTT. It encodes CASSQGAGLSTDTQYF.

The rearrangement joins TRBV28 to TRBJ1-5; unclear D gene. The V and J ends lost 5 bases and 6 bases respectively, with 11 bases between them. In germline, CDR1 is MDHEN, CDR2 SYDVKM. The CDR3 has 13 residues. The CDR3 is CASSGPGFQPQHF. The CDR3 DNA reads as TGTGCCAGCAGTGGCCCCGGGTTTCAGCCCCAGCATTTT.

This chain uses TRBV27 with TRBJ2-2; tentative D call: TRBD2 (5 bases). Germline values: CDR1 MNHEY, CDR2 SMNVEV (reference sequence). V lost 8 bases and J lost 1, with 11 bases in between. The CDR3 contains 14 residues. DNA for the CDR3: TGTGCCAGCCGGGAAGTTTGGAACACCGGGGAGCTGTTTTTT. This codes for CASREVWNTGELFF.

This clone was seen a single time. The V call is TRBV27, the J call TRBJ1-1; maybe TRBD1 (6 bases). Germline V gives CDR1 MNHEY, CDR2 SMNVEV (reference sequence). CDR3 length: 17 residues. The V end was cut by 6 bases, the J end by 3 bases, with 23 bases between. This CDR3 reads CASSQEVIQGLHTEAFF. The CDR3 nucleotides read TGTGCCAGCAGCCAAGAGGTCATCCAGGGGCTCCACACTGAAGCTTTCTTT.

The chain has TRBV28 and TRBJ2-5; 10 bases line up with TRBD1. Per the germline V gene, CDR1 is MDHEN and CDR2 is SYDVKM. The CDR3 has 15 residues. V lost 7 bases, J lost 6 bases, and 11 bases stayed unmatched. DNA for the CDR3: TGTGCCAGCACCACGACAGGGGGCGTTGGGAAGACCCAGTACTTC. Translating gives CASTTTGGVGKTQYF.

The V gene is TRBV20-1, the J gene TRBJ1-2; maybe TRBD1 (5 bases). Germline-derived CDR1 and CDR2 are DFQATT and SNEGSKA (reference sequence). This CDR3 is built from 15 residues. Trimming shortened V by 3 bases and J by 4 bases, and 18 bases separated the two germline ends. The CDR3 here is CSASSTVGQGYGYTF. CDR3 sequence (DNA): TGCAGTGCTAGTTCGACTGTCGGGCAGGGCTATGGCTACACCTTC.

This chain uses TRBV19 with TRBJ2-5, with TRBD2 matching over 8 bases. This CDR3 region has 16 residues. Losses at the gene ends were 1 base for V and 0 bases for J; bases not matched to a gene: 4. Germline CDR1 LNHDA, CDR2 SQIVND (reference sequence). The CDR3 here is CASSIGIAGYQETQYF. CDR3 in DNA: TGTGCCAGTAGTATAGGGATAGCGGGGTACCAAGAGACCCAGTACTTC.

The chain recombines TRBV7-8 with TRBJ2-1, with TRBD2 matching 10 bases. The trim removed 0 bases at V and 10 bases at J, leaving 9 bases unmatched. CDR3 length equals 16 residues. Per the germline V gene, CDR1 is SGHVS and CDR2 is FQNEAQ. The CDR3 is CASSLATAGGPLEQFF. DNA of the CDR3: TGTGCCAGCAGCTTAGCAACAGCGGGAGGGCCCTTGGAGCAGTTCTTC. Looking up the rest from reference TRBV7-8 and TRBJ2-1 gives the full variable domain: GAGVSQSPRYKVAKRGQDVALRCDPISGHVSLFWYQQALGQGPEFLTYFQNEAQLDKSGLPSDRFFAERPEGSVSTLKIQRTQQEDSAVYLCASSLATAGGPLEQFFGPGTRLTVL.

CDR3 DNA: TGTGCCAGCAGGCCGGGACAGGGGGCTGGGGCTTTCTTT. Its translation: CASRPGQGAGAFF. J is TRBJ1-1 and V is TRBV28; TRBD1 agrees at 12 bases. Losses at the gene ends were 6 bases for V and 11 bases for J; bases not matched to a gene: 7. The CDR3 sequence is 13 residues long. Germline CDR1 is MDHEN and CDR2 is SYDVKM.

The chain recombines TRBV12-5 with TRBJ1-2, with 7 bases matching TRBD1. The CDR3 runs 15 residues. V lost 9 bases and J lost 6; bases outside the gene matches: 16. Per the germline V gene, CDR1 is LGHNT and CDR2 is FRNRAP. The CDR3 loop reads CARGGVPGQSHGYTF. DNA for the CDR3: TGTGCTAGGGGGGGTGTTCCGGGACAGTCGCATGGCTACACCTTC.

The chain links TRBV7-8 to TRBJ2-7; D is ambiguous. The CDR3 totals 16 residues. The germline V gene encodes CDR1 SGHVS and CDR2 FQNEAQ. The ends were cut back, 5 bases at V and 2 bases at J, with 19 bases in the middle. The CDR3 reads CASSQTTRLTTYEQYF. The CDR3 region has the DNA TGTGCCAGCAGCCAAACTACGCGGCTTACGACCTACGAGCAGTACTTC.